The 4 T cell receptor beta chains listed next were all sequenced from one sample in a study of CD8+CD57+ T cells in acquired aplastic anemia. Genomic DNA constituted the template upon which TCR beta VDJ and CDR3 profiling was performed. TCRdb re-called the reads through MiXCR, storing one row per CDR3 protein. The sample lists some 68,000 distinct CDR3 sequences, 50% to 55% occurring once. The sequenced sample consisted of sorted CD4+, CD8+, or CD8+CD57+ T cells (not recorded which) from PBMCs. The receptor set was obtained from a human donor in good health, serving as a control.

By share, this clonotype ranks as medium-sized (0.01 to 0.1%). The chain carries TRBV25-1 and TRBJ1-1; 7 nucleotides match TRBD1. The CDR3 is 16 amino acids. The germline V gene encodes CDR1 MGHDK and CDR2 SYGVNS. The V gene end was trimmed by 2 bases and the J gene end by 5 bases; junction bases not matched to a gene: 11. The CDR3 protein is CASSEKLAGQMTEAFF. The CDR3 DNA follows: TGTGCCAGCAGTGAAAAATTAGCGGGACAGATGACTGAAGCTTTCTTT.

The CDR3 region has the DNA TGTGCCAGCAGTGAAGAGGGGGGTGGCTACACCTTC. Translated, it gives CASSEEGGGYTF. This sequence joins TRBV2 and TRBJ1-2; possible D gene TRBD1, 6 bases. From germline, CDR1 is SNHLY and CDR2 FYNNEI. The CDR3 loop spans 12 amino acids. Trimming removed 1 base from V and 7 bases from J, with 7 bases in between. The full variable domain, its missing parts supplied by reference TRBV2 and TRBJ1-2, is EPEVTQTPSHQVTQMGQEVILRCVPISNHLYFYWYRQILGQKVEFLVSFYNNEISEKSEIFDDQFSVERPDGSNFTLKIRSTKLEDSAMYFCASSEEGGGYTFGSGTRLTVV.

This clonotype was seen ten or more times. V gene TRBV9 combines with J gene TRBJ1-6, with D maybe TRBD1 (5 bases). V shed 2 bases and J shed 9 bases, with 18 bases lying between them. Germline CDR1 is SGDLS and CDR2 is YYNGEE. The CDR3 has 16 residues. CDR3 bases: TGTGCCAGCAGCGTTACGGTGGGGGACGGGGGTTCACCCCTCCACTTT. It translates to CASSVTVGDGGSPLHF.

This clonotype was seen many times. The chain couples TRBV20-1 to TRBJ1-1; D is ambiguous. Germline CDR1 DFQATT, CDR2 SNEGSKA (reference sequence). The CDR3 sequence is 12 residues long. V lost 5 bases, J lost 8 bases, and 15 bases lay in between. The CDR3 loop is CSAFDGREEAFF. CDR3 DNA sequence: TGCAGTGCTTTCGACGGACGCGAAGAAGCTTTCTTT.